This is a list of T cell receptor beta chains from one sample in a study of blood T cells in healthy people across ages. Via MiXCR, TCRdb re-called the 5' RACE reads, giving one row per CDR3 protein. This sample has 850,000 to 1,000,000 distinct CDR3 sequences, with about 48% found just once. Sequencing was performed on blood. The receptors were gathered from a man under 40 in good health. Each CDR3 is given without its conserved first and last residue. Size values are once, few and many counts, or a class for expanded clones, and some rows have none.

CDR3,size,V
SARGPATYEQY,-,TRBV20-1
ASSYPGYQGTQY,-,TRBV6-6
ASSRTSGGRDTQY,-,TRBV12-3/TRBV12-4
ASILRTGFGLYGYT,-,TRBV2
ASSLRDRVREQY,-,TRBV18
ASSPGTSFPETQY,-,TRBV6-2/TRBV6-3
ASSLDWQSSQPQH,once,TRBV7-2
ASSRIEVGSPLH,-,TRBV5-6
ASGLNLNGNQPQH,-,TRBV5-5
SASRGRETQY,once,TRBV20-1
ASSYVAGKTDTQY,few,TRBV6-5
ASSPRQGGSTDTQY,-,TRBV7-2
ASSYQERGYEQY,few,TRBV6-5
SVVWGQETQY,-,TRBV29-1
AIKGVDSNYGYT,-,TRBV10-3
ASSTDRNLLYGYT,-,TRBV27
ASSQDLETGGEKLF,few,TRBV4-3
ASSLGISYNEQF,few,TRBV7-3
ASSDNNQAPALYEQY,-,TRBV7-9
ASSPRDRVQETQY,-,TRBV18
ASSQDLRGYDDETQY,-,TRBV4-3
ASSFRTGLNTGELF,-,TRBV11-3
ASSPDGLAGGRYNEQF,-,TRBV5-4
SERGPAGEDTQY,-,TRBV20-1
ASRKDQGTVNLPLH,once,TRBV4-1
ASSSLGGPVDEHY,-,TRBV11-2
ASSRTSGQTHQETQY,few,TRBV3-1